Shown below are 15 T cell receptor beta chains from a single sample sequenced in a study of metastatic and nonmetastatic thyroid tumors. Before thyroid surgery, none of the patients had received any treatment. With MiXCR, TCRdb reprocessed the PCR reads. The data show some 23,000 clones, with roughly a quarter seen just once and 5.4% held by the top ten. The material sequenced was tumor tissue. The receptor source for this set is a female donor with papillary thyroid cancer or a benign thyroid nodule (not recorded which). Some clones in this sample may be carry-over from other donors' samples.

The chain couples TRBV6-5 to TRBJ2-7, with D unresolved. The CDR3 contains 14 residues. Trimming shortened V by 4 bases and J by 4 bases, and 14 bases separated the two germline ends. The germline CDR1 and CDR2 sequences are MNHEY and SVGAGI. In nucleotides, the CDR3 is TGTGCCAGCAGTTCTTACGACGGATTTTACGAGCAGTACTTC. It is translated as CASSSYDGFYEQYF.

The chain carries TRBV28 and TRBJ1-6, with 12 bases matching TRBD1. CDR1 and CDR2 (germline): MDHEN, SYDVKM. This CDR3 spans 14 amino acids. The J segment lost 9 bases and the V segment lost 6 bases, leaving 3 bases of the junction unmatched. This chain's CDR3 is CASRGTGGGSPLHF. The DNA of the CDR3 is TGTGCCAGCAGGGGGACAGGGGGCGGTTCACCCCTCCACTTT.

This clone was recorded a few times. CDR3 amino acids: CATRFGTWELNYGYTF. The CDR3 bases are TGTGCCACCAGATTCGGGACATGGGAGTTAAACTATGGCTACACCTTC. The rearrangement joins TRBV12-3 or TRBV12-4 to TRBJ1-2; possibly TRBD1 for D (6 bases). V lost 10 bases and J 2 bases, leaving 23 bases between the germline ends. The length of the CDR3 is 16 residues.

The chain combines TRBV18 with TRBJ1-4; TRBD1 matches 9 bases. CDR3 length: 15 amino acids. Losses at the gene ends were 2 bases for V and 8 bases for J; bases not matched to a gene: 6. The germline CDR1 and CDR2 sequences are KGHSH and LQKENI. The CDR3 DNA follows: TGTGCCAGCTCACCAAGGGGACAGGGAGAAGAAAAACTGTTTTTT. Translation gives CASSPRGQGEEKLFF.

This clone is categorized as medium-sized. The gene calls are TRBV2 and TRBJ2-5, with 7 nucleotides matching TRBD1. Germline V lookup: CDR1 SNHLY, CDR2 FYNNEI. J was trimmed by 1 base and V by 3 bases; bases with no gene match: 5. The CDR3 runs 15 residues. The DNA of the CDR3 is TGTGCCAGCAGTGAGGGGACAGCCTCCCAAGAGACCCAGTACTTC. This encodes CASSEGTASQETQYF.

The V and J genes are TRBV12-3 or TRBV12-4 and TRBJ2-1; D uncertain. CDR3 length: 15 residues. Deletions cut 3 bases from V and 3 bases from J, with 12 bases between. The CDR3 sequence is CASSLKASDYNEQFF. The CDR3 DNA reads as TGTGCCAGCAGTTTGAAAGCCAGTGACTACAATGAGCAGTTCTTC.

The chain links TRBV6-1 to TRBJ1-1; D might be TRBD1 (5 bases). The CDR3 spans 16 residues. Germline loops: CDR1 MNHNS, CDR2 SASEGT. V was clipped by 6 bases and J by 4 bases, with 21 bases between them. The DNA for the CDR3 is TGTGCCAGCAGCCGAGCAGGGCCCACCTTGGGCACTGAAGCTTTCTTT. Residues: CASSRAGPTLGTEAFF.

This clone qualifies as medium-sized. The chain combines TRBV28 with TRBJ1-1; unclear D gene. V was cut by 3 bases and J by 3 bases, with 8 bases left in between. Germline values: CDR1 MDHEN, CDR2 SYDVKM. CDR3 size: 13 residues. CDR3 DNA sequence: TGTGCCAGCAGTTTTCCGCCTGACACTGAAGCTTTCTTT. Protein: CASSFPPDTEAFF.

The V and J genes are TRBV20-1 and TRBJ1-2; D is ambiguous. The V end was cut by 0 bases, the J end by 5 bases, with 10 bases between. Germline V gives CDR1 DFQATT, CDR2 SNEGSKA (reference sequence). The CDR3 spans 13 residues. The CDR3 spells CSARDTVTYGYTF. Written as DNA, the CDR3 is TGCAGTGCTAGAGATACGGTAACATATGGCTACACCTTC.

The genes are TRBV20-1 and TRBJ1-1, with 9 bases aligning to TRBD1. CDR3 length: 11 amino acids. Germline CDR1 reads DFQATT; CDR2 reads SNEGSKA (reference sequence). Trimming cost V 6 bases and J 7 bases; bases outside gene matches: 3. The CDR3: CSALDRGEAFF. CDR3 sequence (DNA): TGCAGTGCGCTGGACAGGGGTGAAGCTTTCTTT.

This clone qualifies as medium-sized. The CDR3 DNA reads as TGTGCCAGCAGCTTAAACGCTCCCGGGGAGCTGTTTTTT. Protein product: CASSLNAPGELFF. This chain uses TRBV11-2 with TRBJ2-2; no definite D call. This CDR3 contains 13 residues. The ends were cut back, 2 bases at V and 6 bases at J, with 7 bases in the middle. Germline CDR1 reads SGHAT; CDR2 reads FQNNGV.

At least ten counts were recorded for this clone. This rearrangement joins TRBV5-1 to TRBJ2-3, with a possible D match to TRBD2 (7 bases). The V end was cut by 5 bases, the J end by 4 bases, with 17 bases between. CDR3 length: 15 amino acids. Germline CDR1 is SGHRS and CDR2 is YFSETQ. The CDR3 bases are TGCGCCAGCAGTTCCCTCGCGGGGGCTGCAGATACGCAGTATTTT. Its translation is CASSSLAGAADTQYF.

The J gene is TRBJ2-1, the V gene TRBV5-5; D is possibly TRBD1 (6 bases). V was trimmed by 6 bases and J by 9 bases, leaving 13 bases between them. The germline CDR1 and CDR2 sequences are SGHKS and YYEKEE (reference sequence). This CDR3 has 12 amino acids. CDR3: CASTLTGTEQFF. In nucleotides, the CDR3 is TGTGCCAGCACCCTCACAGGGACTGAGCAGTTCTTC.

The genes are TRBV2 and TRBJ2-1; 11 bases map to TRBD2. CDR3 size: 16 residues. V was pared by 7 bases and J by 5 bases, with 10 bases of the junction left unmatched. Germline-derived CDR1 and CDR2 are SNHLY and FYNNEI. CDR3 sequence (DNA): TGTGCCAGCAAGAAGACTAGCGGGACCTCGGACAATGAGCAGTTCTTC. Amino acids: CASKKTSGTSDNEQFF. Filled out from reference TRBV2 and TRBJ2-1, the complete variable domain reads EPEVTQTPSHQVTQMGQEVILRCVPISNHLYFYWYRQILGQKVEFLVSFYNNEISEKSEIFDDQFSVERPDGSNFTLKIRSTKLEDSAMYFCASKKTSGTSDNEQFFGPGTRLTVL.

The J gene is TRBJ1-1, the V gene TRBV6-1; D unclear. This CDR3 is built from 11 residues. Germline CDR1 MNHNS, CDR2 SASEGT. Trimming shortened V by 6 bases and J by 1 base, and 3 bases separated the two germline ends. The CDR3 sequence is CASRGNTEAFF. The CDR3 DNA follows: TGTGCCAGCAGAGGGAACACTGAAGCTTTCTTT.